The 13 T cell receptor beta chains below come from one sample, sequenced in a study of human T cells and chemical hapten exposure. The time point was: patch test 2, 6 weeks after DPC sensitization. Treatment noted: therapeutic diphenylcyclopropenone sensitization with weekly scalp DPC. Via MiXCR, TCRdb re-called the RACE reads, giving one row per CDR3 protein. The table lists about 70,000 distinct CDR3 sequences, 6.5% to 10% of them singletons. The sample here was whole blood, taken in connection with sensitization to the hapten diphenylcyclopropenone (DPC). These TCRs come from a woman aged 45-65 years with alopecia areata. Some clones in this sample may be carry-over from other donors' samples.

Regarding this clonotype: One end of the junction varies from germline; a read error may be responsible. V and J are TRBV7-8 and TRBJ2-2; 11 bases line up with TRBD1. In germline, CDR1 is SGHVS, CDR2 FQNEAQ. The CDR3 loop spans 15 amino acids. The CDR3 loop is CASSPRTGGTGEPFF. The CDR3 nucleotides read TGTGCCAGCAGCCCCAGGACAGGGGGCACCGGGGAGCCGTTTTTT.

This clonotype has just a few counts. The chain recombines TRBV19 with TRBJ1-1; unclear D gene. The germline V gene encodes CDR1 LNHDA and CDR2 SQIVND (reference sequence). The CDR3 loop spans 14 amino acids. V was shortened by 1 base and J by 1 base, with 7 bases between the two germline ends. CDR3 in DNA: TGTGCCAGTAGTATAGGGCAGACGAACACTGAAGCTTTCTTT. Translated: CASSIGQTNTEAFF. The full variable domain, in which reference TRBV19 and TRBJ1-1 provide the parts outside the CDR3, is DGGITQSPKYLFRKEGQNVTLSCEQNLNHDAMYWYRQDPGQGLRLIYYSQIVNDFQKGDIAEGYSVSREKKESFPLTVTSAQKNPTAFYLCASSIGQTNTEAFFGQGTRLTVV.

The table lists this clonotype with a count of one. The chain recombines TRBV29-1 with TRBJ2-6; no definite D call. Germline V lookup: CDR1 SQVTM, CDR2 ANQGSEA. The CDR3 sequence is 14 residues long. The V and J ends lost 4 bases and 0 bases respectively, with 7 bases between them. The CDR3 region has the DNA TGCAGCGTTGGGCGGTCCTCTGGGGCCAACGTCCTGACTTTC. It encodes CSVGRSSGANVLTF.

There are a few counts of this clonotype. V gene TRBV7-2 combines with J gene TRBJ2-3; D not resolved. Germline CDR1 and CDR2: SGHTA and FQGNSA. Trimming left V 1 base short and J 6 bases short, with 11 bases between. The CDR3 contains 14 residues. CDR3 coding DNA: TGTGCCAGCAGCTTAGGGTCTAGTGGCGATACGCAGTATTTT. It codes for CASSLGSSGDTQYF.

This clonotype was recorded a few times. This chain links TRBV5-4 with TRBJ1-3; D remains unclear. V was cut by 2 bases and J by 2 bases, with 11 bases left in between. Germline assignment: CDR1 SGHNT and CDR2 YYREEE (reference sequence). The CDR3 has 15 amino acids. The CDR3 DNA reads TGTGCCAGCAGCTTTACAGCGGGCCCTGGAAACACCATATATTTT. It codes for CASSFTAGPGNTIYF.

This clonotype came up many times. The gene calls are TRBV7-9 and TRBJ2-7, with 9 bases that match TRBD2. The V gene end was trimmed by 3 bases and the J gene end by 6 bases; junction bases not matched to a gene: 3. The CDR3 contains 13 residues. Germline loops: CDR1 SEHNR, CDR2 FQNEAQ (reference sequence). CDR3 sequence reads: CASSLAGGAEQYF. As DNA, the CDR3 is TGTGCCAGCAGCTTGGCGGGAGGGGCCGAGCAGTACTTC. The full variable domain, in which reference TRBV7-9 and TRBJ2-7 provide the parts outside the CDR3, is DTGVSQNPRHKITKRGQNVTFRCDPISEHNRLYWYRQTLGQGPEFLTYFQNEAQLEKSRLLSDRFSAERPKGSFSTLEIQRTEQGDSAMYLCASSLAGGAEQYFGPGTRLTVT.

V gene TRBV29-1 combines with J gene TRBJ2-7; 7 bases fit TRBD1. Germline loops: CDR1 SQVTM, CDR2 ANQGSEA. CDR3 length: 13 amino acids. V shed 6 bases and J 0 bases; nucleotides not matched to a gene: 5. CDR3 bases: TGCAGCGTCCTGGACAGGAGCTCCTACGAGCAGTACTTC. Translation gives CSVLDRSSYEQYF.

This clonotype was seen at least ten times. V and J are TRBV2 and TRBJ1-1; D is unresolved. CDR1 is SNHLY and CDR2 is FYNNEI in the germline V gene. This CDR3 contains 14 residues. The V end lost 2 bases, the J end lost 1 base, and 8 bases lay between the germline ends. CDR3 nucleotide sequence: TGTGCCAGCAGTGAAATGACGAGGAACACTGAAGCTTTCTTT. Protein: CASSEMTRNTEAFF.

The rearrangement links TRBV3-1 to TRBJ2-6, with 10 bases lining up with TRBD1. Germline loops: CDR1 LGHDT, CDR2 YNNKEL (reference sequence). The CDR3 consists of 13 residues. The V segment lost 5 bases and the J segment 11 bases; nucleotides outside the gene matches: 3. CDR3 DNA sequence: TGTGCCAGCAGCTCGACAGGGGGCCACGTCCTGACTTTC. This gives the protein CASSSTGGHVLTF.

The chain has TRBV16 and TRBJ1-6; no definite D call. This CDR3 has 14 residues. Trimming stripped 5 bases from V and 6 bases from J, with 11 bases between. Germline CDR1 and CDR2: KGHSY and FQNENV. CDR3 nucleotide sequence: TGTGCCAGCAGCGCAGGAGGAGGTAATTCACCCCTCCACTTT. Protein: CASSAGGGNSPLHF.

The chain carries TRBV28 and TRBJ2-6; D gene ambiguous. Germline lookup yields CDR1 MDHEN and CDR2 SYDVKM. This CDR3 has 13 amino acids. V lost 2 bases and J 2 bases, leaving 1 base between the germline ends. CDR3 residues: CASSLTGANVLTF. The CDR3 DNA reads as TGTGCCAGCAGTTTAACTGGGGCCAACGTCCTGACTTTC. Combining the CDR3 with reference TRBV28 and TRBJ2-6 gives the whole variable domain DVKVTQSSRYLVKRTGEKVFLECVQDMDHENMFWYRQDPGLGLRLIYFSYDVKMKEKGDIPEGYSVSREKKERFSLILESASTNQTSMYLCASSLTGANVLTFGAGSRLTVL.

This clonotype was seen more than once but under ten times. The V gene is TRBV3-1, the J gene TRBJ2-7; 10 nucleotides align to TRBD2. V lost 4 bases and J lost 2; bases outside the gene matches: 5. The germline V gene encodes CDR1 LGHDT and CDR2 YNNKEL (reference sequence). The CDR3 length is 15 residues. The CDR3 sequence is CASSPLAGGAYEQYF. CDR3 DNA sequence: TGTGCCAGCAGCCCCTTAGCGGGAGGAGCCTACGAGCAGTACTTC.

This clonotype was observed at least ten times. This chain connects TRBV29-1 to TRBJ1-1; a possible D gene is TRBD1 (5 bases). The CDR3 contains 14 residues. V was trimmed by 7 bases and J by 4 bases, leaving 19 bases between them. Per the germline V gene, CDR1 is SQVTM and CDR2 is ANQGSEA. CDR3 sequence: CSAPAEGGGTEAFF. In DNA, the CDR3 is TGCAGCGCTCCCGCGGAGGGCGGGGGCACTGAAGCTTTCTTT.